Below, one TCR beta chain is given with its context. Germline values: CDR1 SGHRS, CDR2 YFSETQ. The ends were cut back, 3 bases at V and 5 bases at J, with 13 bases in the middle. The CDR3 covers 14 residues. This specimen comes from a study of blood T cell repertoires in COVID-19. Overall study: COVID-19 samples from acute and convalescent phases originated in the United States, Italy and Spain.

Using immunoSEQ multiplex PCR, the repertoire was profiled, and TCRdb retains in-frame clones only, with some absent. Among approximately 170,000 clones listed, approximately 78% were seen once. This clonotype was sampled from a human donor in a cohort sampled during active COVID-19. Sequencing was performed on peripheral blood. This rearrangement joins TRBV5-1 to TRBJ2-3; TRBD1 is a possible D gene (5 bases). CDR3 in amino acids: CASSWSKGQDTQYF. CDR3 coding DNA: TGCGCCAGCAGCTGGTCTAAGGGGCAAGATACGCAGTATTTT.